The rows below give T cell receptor beta chains drawn from one sample of a study of T cells after yellow fever vaccination. TCRdb independently ran MiXCR on the 5' RACE reads; one entry per CDR3 protein. The table lists 110,000 or so distinct CDR3 sequences, 7.2% of them singletons. The starting material was CD4+ T cells sorted from PBMCs, obtained more than 40 days after the first yellow fever vaccination. These receptors all stem from a man younger than 35 who received the YFV17D yellow fever vaccine. CDR3s include the opening cysteine and the closing phenylalanine or tryptophan. Fields, in order: clone size, V gene, D gene, J gene, CDR3 protein, CDR3 DNA. D genes are given only for firm matches. Clone size appears in some rows only: once, few, many, or a class for an expanded clone.

clone size: many
V gene: TRBV2
D gene: NA
J gene: TRBJ2-2
CDR3 protein: CASSPFGRENTGELFF
CDR3 DNA: TGTGCCAGCAGCCCGTTTGGCAGGGAGAACACCGGGGAGCTGTTTTTT

clone size: many
V gene: TRBV6-1
D gene: NA
J gene: TRBJ2-5
CDR3 protein: CASSPHRETQETQYF
CDR3 DNA: TGTGCCAGCAGCCCCCACAGGGAAACCCAAGAGACCCAGTACTTC

clone size: many
V gene: TRBV4-1
D gene: NA
J gene: TRBJ2-6
CDR3 protein: CASSQATGGRGSGANVLTF
CDR3 DNA: TGCGCCAGCAGCCAAGCTACGGGGGGTAGGGGGTCTGGGGCCAACGTCCTGACTTTC

clone size: few
V gene: TRBV7-9
D gene: NA
J gene: TRBJ1-5
CDR3 protein: CASSFDQKYQPQHF
CDR3 DNA: TGTGCCAGCAGCTTCGACCAAAAATATCAGCCCCAGCATTTT

clone size: many
V gene: TRBV7-6
D gene: NA
J gene: TRBJ2-7
CDR3 protein: CASSPQVTYEQYF
CDR3 DNA: TGTGCCAGCAGCCCACAAGTAACGTACGAGCAGTACTTC

clone size: many
V gene: TRBV12-3/TRBV12-4
D gene: NA
J gene: TRBJ1-1
CDR3 protein: CASSLGFTEAFF
CDR3 DNA: TGTGCCAGCAGTTTGGGATTCACTGAAGCTTTCTTT

clone size: many
V gene: TRBV10-3
D gene: NA
J gene: TRBJ2-1
CDR3 protein: CAISETTGRPTYNEQFF
CDR3 DNA: TGTGCCATCAGTGAGACAACGGGGCGCCCTACCTACAATGAGCAGTTCTTC

clone size: many
V gene: TRBV21-1
D gene: NA
J gene: TRBJ2-5
CDR3 protein: CASRCPRGQETQYF
CDR3 DNA: TGTGCCAGCAGATGCCCCAGGGGGCAAGAGACCCAGTACTTC

clone size: many
V gene: TRBV5-1
D gene: NA
J gene: TRBJ2-5
CDR3 protein: CASSSWEWTIPYF
CDR3 DNA: TGCGCCAGCAGCTCTTGGGAGTGGACTATTCCGTACTTC

clone size: many
V gene: TRBV7-2
D gene: NA
J gene: TRBJ2-2
CDR3 protein: CATAVRETGELFF
CDR3 DNA: TGTGCCACCGCCGTCAGGGAAACCGGGGAGCTGTTTTTT

clone size: few
V gene: TRBV14
D gene: NA
J gene: TRBJ1-4
CDR3 protein: CASSPLGATNEKLFF
CDR3 DNA: TGTGCCAGCAGCCCACTCGGGGCGACTAATGAAAAACTGTTTTTT

clone size: many
V gene: TRBV12-3/TRBV12-4
D gene: TRBD1
J gene: TRBJ1-1
CDR3 protein: CASSFGDRGTEAFF
CDR3 DNA: TGTGCCAGCAGTTTTGGGGACAGGGGAACTGAAGCTTTCTTT

clone size: many
V gene: TRBV18
D gene: NA
J gene: TRBJ1-5
CDR3 protein: CASSPRPGAPDQPQHF
CDR3 DNA: TGTGCCAGCTCACCACGGCCCGGGGCCCCTGATCAGCCCCAGCATTTT

clone size: few
V gene: TRBV5-6
D gene: TRBD1
J gene: TRBJ2-1
CDR3 protein: CASSLVGQGAYNEQFF
CDR3 DNA: TGTGCCAGCAGCTTGGTGGGACAGGGGGCATACAATGAGCAGTTCTTC

clone size: many
V gene: TRBV7-2
D gene: TRBD2
J gene: TRBJ2-1
CDR3 protein: CASSFSGAYSYNEQFF
CDR3 DNA: TGTGCCAGCAGCTTTAGCGGGGCTTACTCCTACAATGAGCAGTTCTTC

clone size: many
V gene: TRBV20-1
D gene: NA
J gene: TRBJ1-3
CDR3 protein: CSARGAGTNTIYF
CDR3 DNA: TGCAGTGCTAGGGGGGCAGGAACAAACACCATATATTTT

clone size: few
V gene: TRBV7-2
D gene: NA
J gene: TRBJ2-2
CDR3 protein: CASSGLGELFF
CDR3 DNA: TGTGCCAGCAGCGGACTTGGGGAGCTGTTTTTT

clone size: many
V gene: TRBV6-2/TRBV6-3
D gene: NA
J gene: TRBJ2-7
CDR3 protein: CASSYHTLQGLAHF
CDR3 DNA: TGTGCCAGCAGTTACCACACTTTACAGGGCCTTGCGCACTTC

clone size: many
V gene: TRBV2
D gene: NA
J gene: TRBJ1-5
CDR3 protein: CASNREGNQPQHF
CDR3 DNA: TGTGCCAGCAATCGAGAGGGGAATCAGCCCCAGCATTTT

clone size: NA
V gene: TRBV7-2
D gene: NA
J gene: TRBJ2-5
CDR3 protein: CASSQPPRLETQYF
CDR3 DNA: TGTGCCAGCAGCCAACCCCCCCGCCTAGAGACCCAGTACTTC

clone size: few
V gene: TRBV5-4
D gene: TRBD1
J gene: TRBJ2-4
CDR3 protein: CASRDRDKNIQYF
CDR3 DNA: TGTGCCAGCAGGGACAGGGATAAAAACATTCAGTACTTC

clone size: few
V gene: TRBV6-1
D gene: NA
J gene: TRBJ1-2
CDR3 protein: CASSRGRFYGYTF
CDR3 DNA: TGTGCCAGCAGTCGCGGGCGGTTCTATGGCTACACCTTC

clone size: few
V gene: TRBV6-2/TRBV6-3
D gene: NA
J gene: TRBJ2-7
CDR3 protein: CASSYGGRGNPYEQYF
CDR3 DNA: TGTGCCAGCAGTTACGGGGGACGGGGGAATCCCTACGAGCAGTACTTC

clone size: many
V gene: TRBV7-2
D gene: TRBD2
J gene: TRBJ2-2
CDR3 protein: CASSLGGLAGLELFF
CDR3 DNA: TGTGCCAGCAGCTTAGGGGGACTAGCGGGGCTCGAGCTGTTTTTT

clone size: many
V gene: TRBV12-3/TRBV12-4
D gene: TRBD2
J gene: TRBJ2-3
CDR3 protein: CASSLAGTSGTFTDTQYF
CDR3 DNA: TGTGCCAGCAGCCTGGCCGGGACTAGCGGAACCTTCACAGATACGCAGTATTTT

clone size: many
V gene: TRBV18
D gene: TRBD1
J gene: TRBJ2-2
CDR3 protein: CASSSGTGWTGELFF
CDR3 DNA: TGTGCCAGCTCATCCGGGACAGGATGGACCGGGGAGCTGTTTTTT